The source of this T cell receptor (beta chain) is a study of T cell repertoires in cytomegalovirus infection. A remark on this clonotype: Antigen: not known.

TCRdb analysed the reads with MiXCR anew, one entry per CDR3 protein. The table includes around 310,000 distinct CDR3 sequences, almost 30% detected once. Germline CDR1 DFQATT, CDR2 SNEGSKA (reference sequence). This CDR3 has 13 residues. Trimming pared 3 bases from V and 7 bases from J, leaving 15 bases between. Source: cultured PBMCs, taken from culture after CMV antigen stimulation. The sequence derives from a human donor in good health (CMV status not recorded). Some clones in this sample may be carry-over from other donors' samples. The chain recombines TRBV20-1 with TRBJ1-1, with no clear D. The CDR3 sequence: CSASGFARGEAFF. The CDR3 nucleotides read TGCAGTGCTAGTGGTTTCGCGCGGGGTGAAGCTTTCTTT.